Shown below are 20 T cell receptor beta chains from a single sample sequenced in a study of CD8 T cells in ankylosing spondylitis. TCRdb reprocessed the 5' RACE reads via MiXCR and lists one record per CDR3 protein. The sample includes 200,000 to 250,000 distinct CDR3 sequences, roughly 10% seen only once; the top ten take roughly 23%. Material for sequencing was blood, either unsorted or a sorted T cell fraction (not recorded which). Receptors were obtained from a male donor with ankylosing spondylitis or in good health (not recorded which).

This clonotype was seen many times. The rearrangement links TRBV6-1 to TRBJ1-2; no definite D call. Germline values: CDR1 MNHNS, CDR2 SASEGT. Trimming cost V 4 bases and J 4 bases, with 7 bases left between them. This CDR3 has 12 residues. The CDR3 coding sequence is TGTGCCAGCAGTGCCGCAGGCTATGGCTACACCTTC. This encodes CASSAAGYGYTF.

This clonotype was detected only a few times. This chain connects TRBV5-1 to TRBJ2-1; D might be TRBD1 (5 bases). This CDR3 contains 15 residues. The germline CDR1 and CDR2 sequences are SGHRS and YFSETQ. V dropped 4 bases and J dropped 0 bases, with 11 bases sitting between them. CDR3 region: CASSPDTDSYNEQFF. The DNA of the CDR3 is TGCGCCAGCAGCCCGGACACCGACTCCTACAATGAGCAGTTCTTC. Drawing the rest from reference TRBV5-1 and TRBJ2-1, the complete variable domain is KAGVTQTPRYLIKTRGQQVTLSCSPISGHRSVSWYQQTPGQGLQFLFEYFSETQRNKGNFPGRFSGRQFSNSRSEMNVSTLELGDSALYLCASSPDTDSYNEQFFGPGTRLTVL.

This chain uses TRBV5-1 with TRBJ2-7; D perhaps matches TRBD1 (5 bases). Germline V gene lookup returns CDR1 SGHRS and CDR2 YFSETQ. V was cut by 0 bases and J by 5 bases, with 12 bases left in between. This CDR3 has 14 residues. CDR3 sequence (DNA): TGCGCCAGCAGCTTGGCCGGCTCCAGGGACGAGCAGTACTTC. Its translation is CASSLAGSRDEQYF.

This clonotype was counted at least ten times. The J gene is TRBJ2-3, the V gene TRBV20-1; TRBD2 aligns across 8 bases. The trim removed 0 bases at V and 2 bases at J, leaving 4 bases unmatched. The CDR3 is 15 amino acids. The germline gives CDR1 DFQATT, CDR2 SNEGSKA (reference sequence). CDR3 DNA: TGCAGTGCTAGAGATCGGGAGGGTATCACAGATACGCAGTATTTT. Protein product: CSARDREGITDTQYF.

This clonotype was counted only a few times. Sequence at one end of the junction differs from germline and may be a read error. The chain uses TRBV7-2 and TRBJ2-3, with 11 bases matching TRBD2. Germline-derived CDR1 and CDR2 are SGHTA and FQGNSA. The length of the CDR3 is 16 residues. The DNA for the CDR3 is TGTGCCAGCAGCATAGCGGGGGGGCAACGGACAGATACGCAGTATTTT. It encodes CASSIAGGQRTDTQYF.

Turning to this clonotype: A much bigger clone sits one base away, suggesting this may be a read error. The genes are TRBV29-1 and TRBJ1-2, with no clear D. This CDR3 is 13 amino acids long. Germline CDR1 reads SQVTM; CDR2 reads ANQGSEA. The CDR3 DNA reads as TGCAGCGTTGAAAATGGACCTAACTATGGCGACACCTTC. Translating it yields CSVENGPNYGDTF.

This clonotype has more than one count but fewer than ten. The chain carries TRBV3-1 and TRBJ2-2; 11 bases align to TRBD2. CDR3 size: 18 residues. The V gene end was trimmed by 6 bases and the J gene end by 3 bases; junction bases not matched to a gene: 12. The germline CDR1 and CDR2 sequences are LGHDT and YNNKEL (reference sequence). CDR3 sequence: CASRELGLAGGYTGELFF. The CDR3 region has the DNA TGTGCCAGCAGGGAGTTGGGGCTAGCGGGGGGATACACCGGGGAGCTGTTTTTT.

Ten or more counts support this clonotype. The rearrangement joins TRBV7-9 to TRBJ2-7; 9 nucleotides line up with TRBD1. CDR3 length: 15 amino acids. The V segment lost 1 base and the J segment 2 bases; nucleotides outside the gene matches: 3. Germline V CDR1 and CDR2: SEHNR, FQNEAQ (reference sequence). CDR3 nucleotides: TGTGCCAGCAGCTTAGTCGGGACAGGGACCTACGAGCAGTACTTC. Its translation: CASSLVGTGTYEQYF.

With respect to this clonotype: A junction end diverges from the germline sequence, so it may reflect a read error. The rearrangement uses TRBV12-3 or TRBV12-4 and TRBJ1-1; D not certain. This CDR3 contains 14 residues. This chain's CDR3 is CASRLALLNTEAFF. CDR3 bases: TGTGCCAGCAGGTTAGCCCTTTTGAACACTGAAGCTTTCTTT.

The CDR3 sequence: CASSPNRGAYGYTF. In nucleotides, the CDR3 is TGTGCCAGCAGCCCGAACAGGGGGGCCTATGGCTACACCTTC. The chain couples TRBV27 to TRBJ1-2, with 8 bases fitting TRBD1. V lost 6 bases and J lost 4; bases outside the gene matches: 7. This CDR3 has 14 residues. The germline V gene has CDR1 MNHEY and CDR2 SMNVEV (reference sequence).

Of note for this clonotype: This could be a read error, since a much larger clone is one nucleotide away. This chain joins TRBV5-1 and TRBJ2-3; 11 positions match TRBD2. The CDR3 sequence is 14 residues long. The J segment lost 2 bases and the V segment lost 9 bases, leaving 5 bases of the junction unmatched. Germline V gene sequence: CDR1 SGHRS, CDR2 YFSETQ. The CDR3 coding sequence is TGCGCCAACAAGACTAGCGGGGACACAGATACGCAGTATTTT. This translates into CANKTSGDTDTQYF. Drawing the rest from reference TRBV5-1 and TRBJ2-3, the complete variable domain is KAGVTQTPRYLIKTRGQQVTLSCSPISGHRSVSWYQQTPGQGLQFLFEYFSETQRNKGNFPGRFSGRQFSNSRSEMNVSTLELGDSALYLCANKTSGDTDTQYFGPGTRLTVL.

CDR3 nucleotides: TGTGCCAGCAGCTTAGTAAACTTTTTCCCTGAAGCTTTCTTT. Translation gives CASSLVNFFPEAFF. The chain uses TRBV7-9 and TRBJ1-1; D remains ambiguous. V lost 1 base to trimming and J lost 6 bases, with 12 bases between them. CDR1 is SEHNR and CDR2 is FQNEAQ in the germline V gene (reference sequence). The CDR3 loop spans 14 amino acids.

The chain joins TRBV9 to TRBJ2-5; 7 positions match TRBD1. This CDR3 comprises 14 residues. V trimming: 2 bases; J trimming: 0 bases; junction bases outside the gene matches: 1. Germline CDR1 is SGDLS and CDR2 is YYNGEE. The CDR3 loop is CASSVTGYQETQYF. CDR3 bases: TGTGCCAGCAGCGTGACAGGGTACCAAGAGACCCAGTACTTC.

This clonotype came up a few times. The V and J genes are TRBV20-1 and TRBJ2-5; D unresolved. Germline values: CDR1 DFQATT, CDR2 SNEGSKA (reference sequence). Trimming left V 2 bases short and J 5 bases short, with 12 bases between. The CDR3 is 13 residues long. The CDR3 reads CSARSPGVETQYF. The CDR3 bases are TGCAGTGCTAGATCTCCCGGAGTGGAGACCCAGTACTTC.

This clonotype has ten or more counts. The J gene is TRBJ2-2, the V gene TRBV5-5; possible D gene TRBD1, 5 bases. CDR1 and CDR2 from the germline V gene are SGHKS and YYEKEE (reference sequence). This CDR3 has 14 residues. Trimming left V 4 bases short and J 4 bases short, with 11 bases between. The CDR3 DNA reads TGTGCCAGCAGCCAAGGGGTATCCACCGGGGAGCTGTTTTTT. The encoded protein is CASSQGVSTGELFF.

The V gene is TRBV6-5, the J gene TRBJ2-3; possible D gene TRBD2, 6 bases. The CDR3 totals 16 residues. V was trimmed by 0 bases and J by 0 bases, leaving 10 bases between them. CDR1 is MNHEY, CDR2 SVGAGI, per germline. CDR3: CASSYSWAGSTDTQYF. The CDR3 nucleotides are TGTGCCAGCAGTTACTCCTGGGCGGGGAGCACAGATACGCAGTATTTT.

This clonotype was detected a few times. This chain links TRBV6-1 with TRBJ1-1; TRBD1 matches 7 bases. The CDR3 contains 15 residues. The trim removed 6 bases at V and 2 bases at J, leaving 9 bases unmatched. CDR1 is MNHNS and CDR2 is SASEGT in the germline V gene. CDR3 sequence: CASRQGGSLNTEAFF. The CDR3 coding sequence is TGTGCCAGCAGGCAGGGGGGGAGCCTTAACACTGAAGCTTTCTTT.

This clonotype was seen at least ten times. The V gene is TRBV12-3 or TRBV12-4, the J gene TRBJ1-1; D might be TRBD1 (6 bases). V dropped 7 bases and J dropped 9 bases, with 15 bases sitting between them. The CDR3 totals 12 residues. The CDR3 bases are TGTGCCAGCACCAAAACGGACAGCAAAGCTTTCTTT. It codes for CASTKTDSKAFF.

The CDR3 spells CASSFTSGPHNEQFF. DNA of the CDR3: TGTGCCAGCAGCTTTACTAGCGGCCCCCACAATGAGCAGTTCTTC. J is TRBJ2-1 and V is TRBV7-9; TRBD2 aligns across 8 bases. Per germline, CDR1 SEHNR and CDR2 FQNEAQ (reference sequence). The CDR3 has 15 residues. Unmatched junction bases numbered 6, after V lost 3 bases and J lost 5 bases. The full variable domain, rest sourced from reference TRBV7-9 and TRBJ2-1, is DTGVSQNPRHKITKRGQNVTFRCDPISEHNRLYWYRQTLGQGPEFLTYFQNEAQLEKSRLLSDRFSAERPKGSFSTLEIQRTEQGDSAMYLCASSFTSGPHNEQFFGPGTRLTVL.

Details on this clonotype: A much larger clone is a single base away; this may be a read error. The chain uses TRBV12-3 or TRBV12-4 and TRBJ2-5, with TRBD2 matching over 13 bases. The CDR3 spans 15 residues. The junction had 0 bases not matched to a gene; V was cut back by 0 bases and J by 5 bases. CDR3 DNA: TGTGCCAGCAGTTTAGCGACTAGCGGGAGGGAGACCCAGTACTTC. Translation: CASSLATSGRETQYF.